The entry that follows covers one TCR beta chain sequence. This specimen comes from a study of blood T cell repertoires in COVID-19. Study-wide background: The study drew acute and convalescent COVID-19 samples from the United States, Italy and Spain. The cDNA or gDNA used as material had been derived from T cells, B-cell-depleted T cells, or PBMCs.

Source study methods: Amplification from reference gene primers served as the basis for estimated nucleated cell counts. Generated by immunoSEQ multiplex PCR, the TCRdb table keeps only in-frame clones and is missing some. From that table come the V and J calls and clone size; the DNA was used to work out D and trimming. Among about 62,000 clones listed, 76% were seen once. The clonotype was recovered from a woman in her 50s with active or convalescent COVID-19. The specimen was peripheral blood.

The CDR3 here is CASSQDRRLAYEQYF. DNA for the CDR3: TGCGCCAGCAGCCAAGATAGGCGGCTAGCCTACGAGCAGTACTTC. The gene calls are TRBV4-3 and TRBJ2-7; the D is unclear. The CDR3 spans 15 residues. CDR1 is LGHNA and CDR2 is YSLEER in the germline V gene. V shed 0 bases and J shed 2 bases, with 11 bases lying between them.